This T cell receptor beta chain was recovered during a study of T cell changes during pregnancy in multiple sclerosis. Profiled with immunoSEQ multiplex PCR; TCRdb holds only in-frame clones, not every one. The table includes 80,000 to 100,000 clones, 75% to 95% detected once. The germline gives CDR1 SGHAT, CDR2 FQNNGV. J lost 6 bases, V lost 5 bases, and 10 bases had no gene match. The CDR3 consists of 15 residues. This clone was detected a few times. V usage is TRBV11-2 and J usage is TRBJ1-2; TRBD1 agrees at 9 bases. This clonotype originated in a female donor in good health, enrolled as a control in a pregnancy study. Sequenced material: peripheral blood, taken in the second trimester of pregnancy. The CDR3 is CASSTLRRQGDGYTF. CDR3 DNA sequence: TGTGCCAGCAGCACCCTCCGCAGACAGGGGGATGGCTACACCTTC.